This TCR beta chain stems from a study of shared clonotypes between healthy human individuals. Clones were sequenced by immunoSEQ multiplex PCR, and TCRdb holds only the in-frame ones, with some missing. The sample records roughly 700,000 clones, about nine tenths being singletons. Germline V CDR1 and CDR2: MDHEN, SYDVKM. The V end lost 0 bases, the J end lost 2 bases, and 14 bases lay between the germline ends. The CDR3 spans 17 residues. The rearrangement joins TRBV28 to TRBJ2-1; D might be TRBD1 (5 bases). The sequenced sample consisted of memory CD8+ T cells from PBMCs. The subset denotes: CD45RO+ cells pooled with CCR7-negative TemRA cells. The clonotype comes from a man aged 18 to 30 in good health. Some clones in this sample may be carry-over from other donors' samples. The CDR3 sequence: CASSLWGRAWAYNEQFF. DNA for the CDR3: TGTGCCAGCAGTTTATGGGGGCGAGCCTGGGCCTACAATGAGCAGTTCTTC.